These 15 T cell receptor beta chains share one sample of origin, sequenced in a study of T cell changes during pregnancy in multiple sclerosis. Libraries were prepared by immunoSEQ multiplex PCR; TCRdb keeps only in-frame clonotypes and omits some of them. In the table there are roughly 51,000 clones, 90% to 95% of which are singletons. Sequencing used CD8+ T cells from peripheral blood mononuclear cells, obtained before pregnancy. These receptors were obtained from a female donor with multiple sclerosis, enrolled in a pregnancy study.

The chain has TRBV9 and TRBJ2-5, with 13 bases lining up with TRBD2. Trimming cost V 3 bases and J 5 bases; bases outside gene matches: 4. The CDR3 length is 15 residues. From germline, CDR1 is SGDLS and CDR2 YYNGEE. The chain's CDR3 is CASSALAGGGETQYF. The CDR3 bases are TGTGCCAGCAGCGCACTAGCGGGAGGGGGGGAGACCCAGTACTTC.

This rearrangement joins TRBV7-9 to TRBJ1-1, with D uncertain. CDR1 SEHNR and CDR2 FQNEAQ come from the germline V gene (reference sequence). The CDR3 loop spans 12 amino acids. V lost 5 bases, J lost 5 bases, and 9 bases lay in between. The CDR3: CASSRRGTEAFF. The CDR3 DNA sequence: TGTGCCAGCAGCCGTCGGGGTACTGAAGCTTTCTTT.

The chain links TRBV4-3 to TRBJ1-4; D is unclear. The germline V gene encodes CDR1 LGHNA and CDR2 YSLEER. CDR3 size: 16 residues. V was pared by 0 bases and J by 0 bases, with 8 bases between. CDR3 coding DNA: TGCGCCAGCAGCCAAGACATCGGGTCAACTAATGAAAAACTGTTTTTT. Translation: CASSQDIGSTNEKLFF.

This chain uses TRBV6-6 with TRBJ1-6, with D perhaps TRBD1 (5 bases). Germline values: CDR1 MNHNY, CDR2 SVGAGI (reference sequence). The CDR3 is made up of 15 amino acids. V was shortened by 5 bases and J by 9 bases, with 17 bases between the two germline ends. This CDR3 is CASSPGDPGGSPLHF. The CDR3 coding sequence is TGTGCCAGCAGTCCCGGGGATCCCGGGGGTTCACCCCTCCACTTT.

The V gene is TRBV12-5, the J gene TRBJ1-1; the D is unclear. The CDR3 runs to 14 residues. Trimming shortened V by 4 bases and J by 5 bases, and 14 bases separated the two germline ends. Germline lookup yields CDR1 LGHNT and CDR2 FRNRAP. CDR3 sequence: CASGSPLEGTEAFF. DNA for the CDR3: TGTGCTAGTGGTTCCCCCCTTGAGGGAACTGAAGCTTTCTTT.

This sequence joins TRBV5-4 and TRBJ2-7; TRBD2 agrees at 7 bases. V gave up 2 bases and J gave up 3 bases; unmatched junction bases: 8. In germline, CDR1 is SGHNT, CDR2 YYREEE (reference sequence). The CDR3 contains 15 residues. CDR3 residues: CASSLKREKGYEQYF. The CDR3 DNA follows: TGTGCCAGCAGCTTAAAGCGGGAAAAGGGCTACGAGCAGTACTTC.

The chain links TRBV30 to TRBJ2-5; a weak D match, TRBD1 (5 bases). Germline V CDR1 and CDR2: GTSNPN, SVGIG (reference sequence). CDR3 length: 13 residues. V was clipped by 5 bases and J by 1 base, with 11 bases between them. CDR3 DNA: TGTGCCTGGGGGGCAGAGGCCCAAGAGACCCAGTACTTC. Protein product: CAWGAEAQETQYF.

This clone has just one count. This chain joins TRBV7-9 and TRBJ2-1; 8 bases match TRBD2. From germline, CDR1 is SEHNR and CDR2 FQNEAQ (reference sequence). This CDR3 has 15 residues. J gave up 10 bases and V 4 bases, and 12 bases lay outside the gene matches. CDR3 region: CASSSSNRGGKEQFF. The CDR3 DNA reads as TGTGCCAGCAGCTCATCGAACCGCGGGGGGAAGGAGCAGTTCTTC.

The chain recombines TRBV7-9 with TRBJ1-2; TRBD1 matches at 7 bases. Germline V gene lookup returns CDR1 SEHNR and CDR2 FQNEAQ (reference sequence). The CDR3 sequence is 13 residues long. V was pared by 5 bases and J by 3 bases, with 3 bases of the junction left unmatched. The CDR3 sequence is CASSPDRDYGYTF. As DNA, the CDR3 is TGTGCCAGCAGCCCCGACAGGGACTATGGCTACACCTTC.

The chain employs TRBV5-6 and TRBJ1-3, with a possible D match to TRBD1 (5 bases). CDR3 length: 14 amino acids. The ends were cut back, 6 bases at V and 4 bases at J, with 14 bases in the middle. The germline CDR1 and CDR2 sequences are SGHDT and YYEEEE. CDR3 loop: CASTIGGSGNTIYF. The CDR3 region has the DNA TGTGCCAGCACCATTGGGGGGTCCGGAAACACCATATATTTT.

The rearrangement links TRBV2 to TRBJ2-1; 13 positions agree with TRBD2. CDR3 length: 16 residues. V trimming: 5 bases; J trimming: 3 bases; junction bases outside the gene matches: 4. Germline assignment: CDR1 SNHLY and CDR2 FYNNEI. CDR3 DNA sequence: TGTGCCAGCAGTTCCGGGACTAGCGGGATCTACAATGAGCAGTTCTTC. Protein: CASSSGTSGIYNEQFF.

CDR3 in amino acids: CASSLGDREVGFF. CDR3 DNA sequence: TGTGCCAGCAGCTTAGGGGACAGGGAGGTAGGGTTCTTC. This chain joins TRBV13 and TRBJ2-1; 8 bases fit TRBD1. This CDR3 has 13 residues. Germline V gene lookup returns CDR1 PRHDT and CDR2 FYEKMQ (reference sequence). V shed 0 bases and J 15 bases; nucleotides not matched to a gene: 7.

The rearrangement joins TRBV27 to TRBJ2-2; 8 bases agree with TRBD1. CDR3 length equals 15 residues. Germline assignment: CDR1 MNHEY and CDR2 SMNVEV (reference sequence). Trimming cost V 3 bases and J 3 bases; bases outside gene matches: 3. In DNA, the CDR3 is TGTGCCAGCAGTTTCGCAGGGGGCTACACCGGGGAGCTGTTTTTT. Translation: CASSFAGGYTGELFF.

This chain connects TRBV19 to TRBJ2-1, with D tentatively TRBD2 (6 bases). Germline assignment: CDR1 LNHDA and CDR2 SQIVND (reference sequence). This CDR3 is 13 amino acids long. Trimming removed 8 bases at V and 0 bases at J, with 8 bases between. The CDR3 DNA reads TGTGCCAGTGGGAGGAGCTCCTACAATGAGCAGTTCTTC. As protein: CASGRSSYNEQFF. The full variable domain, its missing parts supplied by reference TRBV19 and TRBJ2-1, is DGGITQSPKYLFRKEGQNVTLSCEQNLNHDAMYWYRQDPGQGLRLIYYSQIVNDFQKGDIAEGYSVSREKKESFPLTVTSAQKNPTAFYLCASGRSSYNEQFFGPGTRLTVL.

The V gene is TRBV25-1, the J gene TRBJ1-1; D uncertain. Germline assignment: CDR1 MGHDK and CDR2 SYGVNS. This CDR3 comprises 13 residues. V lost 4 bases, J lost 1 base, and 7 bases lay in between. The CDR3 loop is CASSVGRNTEAFF. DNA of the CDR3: TGTGCCAGCAGTGTTGGCCGGAACACTGAAGCTTTCTTT. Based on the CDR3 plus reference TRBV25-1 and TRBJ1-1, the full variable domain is EADIYQTPRYLVIGTGKKITLECSQTMGHDKMYWYQQDPGMELHLIHYSYGVNSTEKGDLSSESTVSRIRTEHFPLTLESARPSHTSQYLCASSVGRNTEAFFGQGTRLTVV.